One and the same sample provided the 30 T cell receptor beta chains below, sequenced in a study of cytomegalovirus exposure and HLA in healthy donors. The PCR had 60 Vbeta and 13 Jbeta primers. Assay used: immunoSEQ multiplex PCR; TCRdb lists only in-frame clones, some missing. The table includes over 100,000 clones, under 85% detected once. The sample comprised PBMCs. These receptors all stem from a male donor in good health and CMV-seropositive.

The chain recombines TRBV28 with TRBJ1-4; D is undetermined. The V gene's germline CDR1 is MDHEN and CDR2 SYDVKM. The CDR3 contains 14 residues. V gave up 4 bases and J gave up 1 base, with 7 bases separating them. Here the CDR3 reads CASSSGVTNEKLFF. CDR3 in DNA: TGTGCCAGCAGTTCCGGGGTAACTAATGAAAAACTGTTTTTT.

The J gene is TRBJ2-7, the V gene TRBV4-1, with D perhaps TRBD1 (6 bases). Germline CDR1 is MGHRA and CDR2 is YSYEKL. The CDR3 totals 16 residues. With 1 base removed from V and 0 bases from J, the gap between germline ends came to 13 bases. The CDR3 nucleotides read TGCGCCAGCAGCCAAGTCGCTGGGGACACCTCCTACGAGCAGTACTTC. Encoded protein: CASSQVAGDTSYEQYF.

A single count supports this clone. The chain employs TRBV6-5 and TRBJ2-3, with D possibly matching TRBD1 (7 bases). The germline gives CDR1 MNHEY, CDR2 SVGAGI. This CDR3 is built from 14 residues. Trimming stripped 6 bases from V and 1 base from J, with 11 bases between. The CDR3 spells CASSQGGRTDTQYF. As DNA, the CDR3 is TGTGCCAGCAGCCAGGGGGGCCGCACAGATACGCAGTATTTT.

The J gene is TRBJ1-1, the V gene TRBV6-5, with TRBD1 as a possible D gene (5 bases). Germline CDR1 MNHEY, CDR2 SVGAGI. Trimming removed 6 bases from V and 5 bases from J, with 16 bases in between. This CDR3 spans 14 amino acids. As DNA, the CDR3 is TGTGCCAGCAGCTACCTGCAGGGTAAAACTGAAGCTTTCTTT. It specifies CASSYLQGKTEAFF.

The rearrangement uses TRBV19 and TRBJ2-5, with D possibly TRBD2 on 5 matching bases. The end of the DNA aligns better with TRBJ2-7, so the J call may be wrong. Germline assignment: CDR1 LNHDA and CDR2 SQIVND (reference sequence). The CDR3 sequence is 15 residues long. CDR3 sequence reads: CASSIDGGGSYEQYF. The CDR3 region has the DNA TGTGCCAGTAGTATAGATGGCGGAGGTTCCTACGAGCAGTACTTC.

This chain's CDR3 is CASSRRDITTNEKLFF. The DNA for the CDR3 is TGCGCCAGCAGCCGCCGGGACATCACAACTAATGAAAAACTGTTTTTT. The chain couples TRBV5-1 to TRBJ1-4; a weak D match, TRBD1 (6 bases). Trimming stripped 4 bases from V and 0 bases from J, with 13 bases between. The CDR3 length is 16 residues. In germline, CDR1 is SGHRS, CDR2 YFSETQ.

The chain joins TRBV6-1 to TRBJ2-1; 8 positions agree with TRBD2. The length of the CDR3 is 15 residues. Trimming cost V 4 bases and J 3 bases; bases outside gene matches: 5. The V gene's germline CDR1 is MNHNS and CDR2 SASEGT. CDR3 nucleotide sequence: TGTGCCAGCAGTGCCGTAGCGGGAAGCTACAATGAGCAGTTCTTC. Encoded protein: CASSAVAGSYNEQFF.

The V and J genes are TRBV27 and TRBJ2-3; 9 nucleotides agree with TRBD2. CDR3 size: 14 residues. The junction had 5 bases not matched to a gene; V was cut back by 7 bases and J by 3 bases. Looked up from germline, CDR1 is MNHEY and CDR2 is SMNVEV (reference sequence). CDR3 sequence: CASTAGGHTDTQYF. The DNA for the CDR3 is TGTGCCAGCACTGCGGGGGGGCATACAGATACGCAGTATTTT.

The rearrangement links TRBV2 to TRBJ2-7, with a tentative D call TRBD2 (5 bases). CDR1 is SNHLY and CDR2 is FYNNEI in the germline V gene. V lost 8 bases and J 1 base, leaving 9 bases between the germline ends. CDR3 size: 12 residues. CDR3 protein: CASRVASYEQYF. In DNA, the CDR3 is TGTGCCAGCCGGGTAGCGTCCTACGAGCAGTACTTC.

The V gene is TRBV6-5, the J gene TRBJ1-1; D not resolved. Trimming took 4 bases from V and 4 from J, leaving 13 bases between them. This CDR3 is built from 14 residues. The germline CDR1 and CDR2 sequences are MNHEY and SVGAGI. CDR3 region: CASSLGSRTTEAFF. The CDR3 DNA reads TGTGCCAGCAGTTTGGGCAGCAGAACCACTGAAGCTTTCTTT.

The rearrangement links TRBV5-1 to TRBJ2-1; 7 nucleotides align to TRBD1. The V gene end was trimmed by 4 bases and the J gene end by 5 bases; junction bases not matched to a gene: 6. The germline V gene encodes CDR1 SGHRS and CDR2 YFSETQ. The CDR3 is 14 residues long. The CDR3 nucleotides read TGCGCCAGCAGCCCAACAGGGGCGGACAATGAGCAGTTCTTC. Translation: CASSPTGADNEQFF.

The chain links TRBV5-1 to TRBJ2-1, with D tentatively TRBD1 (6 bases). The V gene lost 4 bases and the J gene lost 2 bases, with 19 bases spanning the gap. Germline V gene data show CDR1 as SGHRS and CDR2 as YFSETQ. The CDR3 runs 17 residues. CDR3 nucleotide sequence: TGCGCCAGCAGCATACCAAGGGGGACAAGTGCCTACAATGAGCAGTTCTTC. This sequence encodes CASSIPRGTSAYNEQFF.

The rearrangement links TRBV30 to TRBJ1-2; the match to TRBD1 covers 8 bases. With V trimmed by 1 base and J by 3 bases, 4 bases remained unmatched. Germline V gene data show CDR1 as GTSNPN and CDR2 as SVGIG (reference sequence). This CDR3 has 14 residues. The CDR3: CAWSGDRSYYGYTF. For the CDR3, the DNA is TGTGCCTGGAGTGGGGACAGGAGCTACTATGGCTACACCTTC.

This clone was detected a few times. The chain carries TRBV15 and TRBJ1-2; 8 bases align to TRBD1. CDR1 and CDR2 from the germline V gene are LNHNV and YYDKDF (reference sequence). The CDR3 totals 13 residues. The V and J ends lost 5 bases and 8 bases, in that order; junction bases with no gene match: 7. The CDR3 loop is CATSQRTGSGYTF. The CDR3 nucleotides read TGTGCCACCAGCCAACGGACAGGGTCCGGCTACACCTTC.

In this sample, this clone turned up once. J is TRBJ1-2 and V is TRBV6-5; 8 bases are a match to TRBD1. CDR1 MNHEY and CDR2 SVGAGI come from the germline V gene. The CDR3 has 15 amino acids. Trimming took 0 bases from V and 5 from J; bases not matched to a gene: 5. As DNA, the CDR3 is TGTGCCAGCAGTTACTCCCTGGGGACAGGTTATGGCTACACCTTC. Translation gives CASSYSLGTGYGYTF.

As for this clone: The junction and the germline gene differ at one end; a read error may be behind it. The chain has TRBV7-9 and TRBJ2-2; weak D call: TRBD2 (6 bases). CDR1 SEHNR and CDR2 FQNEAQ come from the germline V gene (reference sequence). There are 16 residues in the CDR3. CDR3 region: CSSSLGDWYGTGELFF. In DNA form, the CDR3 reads TGTTCCAGCAGCTTAGGGGACTGGTATGGCACCGGGGAGCTGTTTTTT.

The DNA of the CDR3 is TGTGCCAGCAGTTACCATACAGGGCCCATTCAGTACTTC. Its protein product is CASSYHTGPIQYF. The chain joins TRBV6-6 to TRBJ2-4; TRBD1 might be the D (6 bases). The CDR3 is made up of 13 amino acids. Germline loops: CDR1 MNHNY, CDR2 SVGAGI (reference sequence). V was shortened by 2 bases and J by 9 bases, with 11 bases between the two germline ends.

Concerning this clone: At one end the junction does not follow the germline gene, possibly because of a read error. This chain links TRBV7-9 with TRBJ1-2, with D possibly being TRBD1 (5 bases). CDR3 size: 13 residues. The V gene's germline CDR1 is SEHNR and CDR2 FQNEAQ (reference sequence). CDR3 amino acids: CSSSPSGGPGYTF. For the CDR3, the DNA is TGTTCCAGCAGCCCGAGCGGGGGTCCAGGCTACACCTTC.

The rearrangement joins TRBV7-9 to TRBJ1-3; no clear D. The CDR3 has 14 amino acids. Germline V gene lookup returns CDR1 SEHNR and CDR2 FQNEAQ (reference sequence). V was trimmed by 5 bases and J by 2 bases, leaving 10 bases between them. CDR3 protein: CASSTQVAGNTIYF. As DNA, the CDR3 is TGTGCCAGCAGCACCCAGGTAGCTGGAAACACCATATATTTT. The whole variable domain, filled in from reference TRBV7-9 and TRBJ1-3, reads DTGVSQNPRHKITKRGQNVTFRCDPISEHNRLYWYRQTLGQGPEFLTYFQNEAQLEKSRLLSDRFSAERPKGSFSTLEIQRTEQGDSAMYLCASSTQVAGNTIYFGEGSWLTVV.

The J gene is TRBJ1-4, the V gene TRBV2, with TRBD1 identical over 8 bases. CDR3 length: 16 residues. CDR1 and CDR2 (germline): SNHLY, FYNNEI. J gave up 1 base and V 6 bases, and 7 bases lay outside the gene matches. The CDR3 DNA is TGTGCCAGCAGCCTGGGACAGGCGATAACTAATGAAAAACTGTTTTTT. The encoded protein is CASSLGQAITNEKLFF. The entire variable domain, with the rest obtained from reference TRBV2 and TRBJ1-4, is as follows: EPEVTQTPSHQVTQMGQEVILRCVPISNHLYFYWYRQILGQKVEFLVSFYNNEISEKSEIFDDQFSVERPDGSNFTLKIRSTKLEDSAMYFCASSLGQAITNEKLFFGSGTQLSVL.

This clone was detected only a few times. CDR3 sequence: CATRQGALNEQFF. DNA for the CDR3: TGTGCCACTAGACAGGGGGCTTTGAATGAGCAGTTCTTC. This chain links TRBV11-2 with TRBJ2-1, with 10 bases identical to TRBD1. Looked up from germline, CDR1 is SGHAT and CDR2 is FQNNGV. V lost 10 bases to trimming and J lost 7 bases; unmatched junction nucleotides: 7. This CDR3 is built from 13 residues.

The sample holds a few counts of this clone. The CDR3 DNA reads as TGTGCCAGCAAAGAACGCGGGACAGGGAATGAAAAACTGTTTTTT. Its translation: CASKERGTGNEKLFF. The gene calls are TRBV2 and TRBJ1-4; 9 positions match TRBD1. Trimming cost V 7 bases and J 5 bases; bases outside gene matches: 8. From germline, CDR1 is SNHLY and CDR2 FYNNEI. CDR3 length: 15 amino acids.

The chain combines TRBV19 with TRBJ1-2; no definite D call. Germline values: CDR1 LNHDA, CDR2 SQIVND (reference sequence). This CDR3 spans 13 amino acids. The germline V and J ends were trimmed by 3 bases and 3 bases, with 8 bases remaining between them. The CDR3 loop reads CASSIRVDYGYTF. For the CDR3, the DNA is TGTGCCAGTAGTATCCGGGTCGACTATGGCTACACCTTC.

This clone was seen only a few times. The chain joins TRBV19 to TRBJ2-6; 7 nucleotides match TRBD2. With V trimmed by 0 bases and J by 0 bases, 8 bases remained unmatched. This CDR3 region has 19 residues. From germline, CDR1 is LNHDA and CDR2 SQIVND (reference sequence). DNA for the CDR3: TGTGCCAGTAGTATAGACGCTGGGGGGGTGAACTCTGGGGCCAACGTCCTGACTTTC. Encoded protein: CASSIDAGGVNSGANVLTF.

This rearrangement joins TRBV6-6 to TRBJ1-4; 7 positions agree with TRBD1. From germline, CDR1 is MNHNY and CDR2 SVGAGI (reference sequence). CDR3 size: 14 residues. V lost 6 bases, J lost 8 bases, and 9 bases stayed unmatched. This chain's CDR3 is CASSLVGTEEKLFF. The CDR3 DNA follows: TGTGCCAGCAGCCTAGTTGGGACAGAAGAAAAACTGTTTTTT.

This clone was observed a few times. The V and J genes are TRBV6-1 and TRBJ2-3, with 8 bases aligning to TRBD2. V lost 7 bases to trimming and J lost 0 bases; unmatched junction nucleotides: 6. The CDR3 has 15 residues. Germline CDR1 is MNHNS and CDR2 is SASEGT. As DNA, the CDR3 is TGTGCCAGCACCAGGACTAGCACAAGCACAGATACGCAGTATTTT. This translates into CASTRTSTSTDTQYF.

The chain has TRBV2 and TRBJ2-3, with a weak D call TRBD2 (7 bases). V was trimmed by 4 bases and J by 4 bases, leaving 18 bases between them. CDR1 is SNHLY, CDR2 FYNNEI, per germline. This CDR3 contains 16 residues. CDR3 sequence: CASSGGWGGLPDTQYF. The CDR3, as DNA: TGTGCCAGCAGTGGGGGTTGGGGGGGGCTTCCAGATACGCAGTATTTT.

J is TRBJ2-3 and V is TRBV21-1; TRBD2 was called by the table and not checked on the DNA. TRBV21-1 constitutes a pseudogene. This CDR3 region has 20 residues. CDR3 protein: CASSVEWRARRVDSTDTQYF. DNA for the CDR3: TGTGCCAGCAGCGTAGAATGGAGGGCACGCAGAGTTGATAGCACAGATACGCAGTATTTT.

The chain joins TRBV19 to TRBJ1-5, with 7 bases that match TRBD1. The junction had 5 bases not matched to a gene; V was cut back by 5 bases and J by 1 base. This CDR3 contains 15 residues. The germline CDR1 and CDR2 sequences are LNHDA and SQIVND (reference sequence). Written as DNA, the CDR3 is TGTGCCAGTAGTTCCCCGGGACAGAGCAATCAGCCCCAGCATTTT. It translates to CASSSPGQSNQPQHF.

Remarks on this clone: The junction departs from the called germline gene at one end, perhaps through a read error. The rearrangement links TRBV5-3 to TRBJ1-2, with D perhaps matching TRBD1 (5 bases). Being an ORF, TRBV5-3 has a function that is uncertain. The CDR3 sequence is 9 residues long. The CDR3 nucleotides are TGTGCCAGAAGCCCGGGCGGGGGCTTC. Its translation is CARSPGGGF.